This TCR beta chain was documented in a study of CD8 T cells in Susac syndrome. Sequencing of TCR beta was carried out in blood CD8+ and CD4+ T cells. Controls were healthy donors chosen to match patients in age and sex. From germline, CDR1 is SGHDT and CDR2 YYEEEE. Losses at the gene ends were 0 bases for V and 2 bases for J; bases not matched to a gene: 4. CDR3 length: 15 amino acids. It was with random hexamers that 0.5 to 1 ug RNA was reverse transcribed. It was immunoSEQ multiplex PCR that amplified TCR beta CDR3 across 54 Vbeta and 13 Jbeta. TCRdb fed the immunoSEQ multiplex PCR reads into MiXCR, producing one record per CDR3 protein. The sample holds about 69,000 distinct CDR3 sequences, 85% to 95% seen once.

What was sequenced was CD8+ T cells from PBMCs. The rearrangement uses TRBV5-6 and TRBJ2-5; 7 bases align to TRBD1. The receptor's source is a human donor in good health. The CDR3 loop reads CASSLGRGWQETQYF. The CDR3 nucleotides are TGTGCCAGCAGCTTGGGCAGGGGGTGGCAAGAGACCCAGTACTTC.